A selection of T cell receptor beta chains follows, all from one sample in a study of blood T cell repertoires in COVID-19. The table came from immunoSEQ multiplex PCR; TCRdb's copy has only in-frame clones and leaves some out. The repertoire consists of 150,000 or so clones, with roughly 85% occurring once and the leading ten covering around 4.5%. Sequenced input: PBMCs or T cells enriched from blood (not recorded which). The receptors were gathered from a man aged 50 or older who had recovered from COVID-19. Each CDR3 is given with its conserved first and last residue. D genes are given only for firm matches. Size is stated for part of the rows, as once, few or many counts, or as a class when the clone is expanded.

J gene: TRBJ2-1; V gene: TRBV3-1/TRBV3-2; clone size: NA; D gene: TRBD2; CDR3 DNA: TGTGCCAGCGGAGACGGGGGGAGGGAGTTCTTC; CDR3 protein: CASGDGGREFF
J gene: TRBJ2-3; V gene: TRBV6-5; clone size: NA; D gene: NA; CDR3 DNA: TGTGCCAGCAGTTACCCCCAGGAACCAGATACGCAGTATTTT; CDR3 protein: CASSYPQEPDTQYF
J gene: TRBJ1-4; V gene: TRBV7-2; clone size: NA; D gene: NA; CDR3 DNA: TGTGCCAGCAGCTCCTCCGCGGGTGAAAAACTGTTTTTT; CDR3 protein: CASSSSAGEKLFF
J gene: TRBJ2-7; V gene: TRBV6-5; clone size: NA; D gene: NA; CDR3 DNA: TGTGCCAGCACCCACGGGGGGCTGGACGAGCAGTACTTC; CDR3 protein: CASTHGGLDEQYF
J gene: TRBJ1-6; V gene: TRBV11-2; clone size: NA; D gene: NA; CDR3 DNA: TGTGCCAGCAGCTTACCCCCAGGGAATTCACCCCTCCACTTT; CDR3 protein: CASSLPPGNSPLHF
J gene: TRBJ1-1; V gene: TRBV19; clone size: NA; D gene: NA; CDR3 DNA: TGTGCCAGTAGTAGCTGGAGGACTGCGAACACTGAAGCTTTCTTT; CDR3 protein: CASSSWRTANTEAFF
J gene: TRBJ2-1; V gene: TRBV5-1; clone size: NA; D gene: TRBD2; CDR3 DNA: TGCGCCAGCAGCTTGGGTGGGACTAGACAAAACAATGAGCAGTTCTTC; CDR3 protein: CASSLGGTRQNNEQFF
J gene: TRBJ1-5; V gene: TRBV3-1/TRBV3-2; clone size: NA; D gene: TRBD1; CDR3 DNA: TGTGCCAGCAGCCCGGGACAGGGGTATCAGCCCCAGCATTTT; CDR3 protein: CASSPGQGYQPQHF
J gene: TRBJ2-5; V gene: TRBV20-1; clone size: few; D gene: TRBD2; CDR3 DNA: TGCAGTGCTAGTCCGGCTAGCGGGAGGGTGGAGACCCAGTACTTC; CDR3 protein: CSASPASGRVETQYF
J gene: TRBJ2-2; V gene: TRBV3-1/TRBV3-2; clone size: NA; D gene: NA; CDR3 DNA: TGTGCCAGCAGCCAACCCCCAGGGCGAGACACCGGGGAGCTGTTTTTT; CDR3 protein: CASSQPPGRDTGELFF
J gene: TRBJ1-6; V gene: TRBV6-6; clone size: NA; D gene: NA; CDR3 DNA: TGTGCCAGCAGTTCAGGGTGGAGTTCACCCCTCCACTTT; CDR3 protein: CASSSGWSSPLHF
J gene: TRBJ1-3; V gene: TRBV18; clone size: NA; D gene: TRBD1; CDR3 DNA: TGTGCCAGCTCACGGGACAGGAAGGGAAACACCATATATTTT; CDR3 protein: CASSRDRKGNTIYF